This TCR beta chain comes out of a study of T cell clonotyping in hematopoietic cell transplantation. V lost 6 bases and J 0 bases, leaving 11 bases between the germline ends. This CDR3 has 14 residues. Germline V lookup: CDR1 MNHEY, CDR2 SVGAGI. Time point given: recipient sample about 28 days before transplant, after cytoreduction. Recipients were bled about 28 days pretransplant and at posttransplant days 30, 100, 180. With respect to this clone: Its matching antigen is unknown.

The study's findings and limits: Pathologically expanded recipient clonotypes increased progressively from day 30 to day 180 as diversity fell.

Some clones are missing from TCRdb's copy, which holds only in-frame ones; the method was immunoSEQ multiplex PCR. The table lists approximately 46,000 clones, 86% of them singletons. The clonotype comes from a man aged 60 to 75 with biphenotypic leukemia. Some clones in this sample may be carry-over from other donors' samples. The chain couples TRBV6-5 to TRBJ2-5; D remains unclear. Sequencing was performed on peripheral blood mononuclear cells, taken before stem cell transplant. CDR3 in amino acids: CASRPTGYQETQYF. The CDR3 DNA reads TGTGCCAGCAGGCCCACCGGTTACCAAGAGACCCAGTACTTC.